This entry describes one T cell receptor (beta chain). The antigen is not known. The CDR3 covers 11 residues. The V gene's germline CDR1 is KGHSH and CDR2 LQKENI. Trimming took off 5 bases at V and 3 bases at J, with 5 bases between the two ends. This entry comes from a study of T cell responses to AZD1222 COVID-19 vaccine. Broader study findings: Repertoire sampling happened only post peak T cell response. As reported, nearly half of all spike-specific TCRs target variant regions that are unmutated.

The table came from immunoSEQ multiplex PCR; TCRdb's copy has only in-frame clones and leaves some out. Of some 200,000 clones listed, less than 95% are singletons. This clonotype was obtained from an adult who received the MenACWY meningococcal vaccine as a control. The chain uses TRBV18 and TRBJ2-7; D is ambiguous. The source material was peripheral blood, sampled 28 days after the second dose of the MenACWY control vaccine. CDR3 loop: CASSINYEQYF. In nucleotides, the CDR3 is TGTGCCAGCTCAATCAACTACGAGCAGTACTTC.